A single sample gave rise to the 8 T cell receptor beta chains below, sequenced in a study of T-cell reconstitution after alpha-beta-depleted transplantation in children (dated by TCRdb to 2016 to 2017). Library preparation was by PCR. The run used an Illumina HiSeq 2500. TCR libraries were prepared with molecular barcoding, using unique molecular identifiers to normalize TCRbeta repertoire quantification. TCRdb ran its own pipeline on the public reads, namely fastp trimming at Q25 and MiXCR clone calling, and kept in-frame beta chains. Entries that share a CDR3 protein sequence are merged under the most common genes and DNA. In all, the sample holds more than 550,000 distinct CDR3 sequences, and approximately 10% of those were seen once. The ten largest clones add up to about 4.3% of the sample. The sequencing here drew on PBMCs from the stem cell graft donor, taken from the stem cell graft. The receptor source for this set is a human donor who donated a stem cell graft to a child with acute myeloid leukemia.

This clonotype occurred many times. The J gene is TRBJ2-2, the V gene TRBV7-2, with D uncertain. Trimming cost V 2 bases and J 4 bases, with 11 bases left between them. Germline CDR1 reads SGHTA; CDR2 reads FQGNSA. This CDR3 spans 15 amino acids. CDR3 in DNA: TGTGCCAGCAGCTTATTAAACCCATCCACCGGGGAGCTGTTTTTT. This encodes CASSLLNPSTGELFF.

This clonotype was counted between two and nine times. CDR3 residues: CATSDLGASGKVENEQFF. DNA for the CDR3: TGTGCCACCAGTGATTTGGGGGCTAGCGGGAAGGTTGAGAATGAGCAGTTCTTC. The chain carries TRBV24-1 and TRBJ2-1; 9 bases map to TRBD2. The CDR3 runs to 18 residues. V shed 0 bases, J shed 7 bases, and the junction held 12 bases outside the gene matches. CDR1 KGHDR and CDR2 SFDVKD come from the germline V gene.

The V gene is TRBV29-1, the J gene TRBJ2-2, with 9 bases identical to TRBD1. CDR1 SQVTM and CDR2 ANQGSEA come from the germline V gene. CDR3 length equals 14 residues. J lost 5 bases, V lost 5 bases, and 6 bases had no gene match. CDR3 sequence: CSVPTGTGTGELFF. Here the CDR3 DNA reads TGCAGCGTTCCTACCGGGACAGGGACCGGGGAGCTGTTTTTT.

This clonotype was seen a few times. The junction departs from germline at one end; a sequencing error may be responsible. This rearrangement joins TRBV27 to TRBJ1-5, with a tentative D call TRBD1 (5 bases). This CDR3 comprises 16 residues. In germline, CDR1 is MNHEY, CDR2 SMNVEV (reference sequence). The CDR3 nucleotides are TGTGCCAGCAGTCCGGAAGGGACGGGGAATAATCAGGCCCAGCATTTT. Protein product: CASSPEGTGNNQAQHF.

Here the CDR3 reads CASSLRGPSLTGELFF. The CDR3 DNA is TGTGCCAGCAGTTTAAGAGGGCCGTCGCTGACCGGGGAGCTGTTTTTT. J is TRBJ2-2 and V is TRBV27, with D possibly being TRBD2 (5 bases). The V end lost 2 bases, the J end lost 5 bases, and 15 bases lay between the germline ends. The CDR3 extends over 16 amino acids. CDR1 is MNHEY, CDR2 SMNVEV, per germline (reference sequence).

The chain joins TRBV6-6 to TRBJ1-5; unclear D gene. V was trimmed by 7 bases and J by 0 bases, leaving 4 bases between them. This CDR3 spans 12 amino acids. Germline CDR1 and CDR2: MNHNY and SVGAGI (reference sequence). In nucleotides, the CDR3 is TGTGCCAGCACCTTTAGCAATCAGCCCCAGCATTTT. As protein: CASTFSNQPQHF.

V is TRBV9 and J is TRBJ2-7; 8 bases agree with TRBD1. J was trimmed by 0 bases and V by 4 bases; bases with no gene match: 9. CDR3 length equals 16 residues. Germline V CDR1 and CDR2: SGDLS, YYNGEE. The CDR3 nucleotides read TGTGCCAGCAGCCCGAGGGGCGGACAGGGCTCCTACGAGCAGTACTTC. Protein sequence: CASSPRGGQGSYEQYF.

In this sample, this clonotype turned up a few times. This chain joins TRBV28 and TRBJ2-3, with D possibly being TRBD1 (5 bases). V lost 6 bases, J lost 4 bases, and 14 bases lay in between. Germline V gene data show CDR1 as MDHEN and CDR2 as SYDVKM. The CDR3 is 14 amino acids. Here the CDR3 DNA reads TGTGCCAGCAGCCCCCAGGGCCGCCCAGATACGCAGTATTTT. Protein product: CASSPQGRPDTQYF.